Sequencing of this T cell receptor (beta chain) was carried out in a study of control samples from healthy donors and cancer patients. The method was immunoSEQ multiplex PCR; TCRdb's version includes in-frame clones alone and lacks a portion of them. The sample contains about 160,000 clones, approximately 90% of which appear only once. Germline V CDR1 and CDR2: LGHDT, YNNKEL (reference sequence). The CDR3 is made up of 13 amino acids. V gave up 2 bases and J gave up 6 bases, with 9 bases separating them. This chain joins TRBV3-1 (or the pseudogene TRBV3-2) and TRBJ2-3, with D possibly matching TRBD2 (5 bases). The sample comprised blood. This TCR was recovered from a woman aged 25 to 39 in good health. The CDR3, as DNA: TGTGCCAGCAGCCAATACTGGGAGGATACGCAGTATTTT. Its translation: CASSQYWEDTQYF.